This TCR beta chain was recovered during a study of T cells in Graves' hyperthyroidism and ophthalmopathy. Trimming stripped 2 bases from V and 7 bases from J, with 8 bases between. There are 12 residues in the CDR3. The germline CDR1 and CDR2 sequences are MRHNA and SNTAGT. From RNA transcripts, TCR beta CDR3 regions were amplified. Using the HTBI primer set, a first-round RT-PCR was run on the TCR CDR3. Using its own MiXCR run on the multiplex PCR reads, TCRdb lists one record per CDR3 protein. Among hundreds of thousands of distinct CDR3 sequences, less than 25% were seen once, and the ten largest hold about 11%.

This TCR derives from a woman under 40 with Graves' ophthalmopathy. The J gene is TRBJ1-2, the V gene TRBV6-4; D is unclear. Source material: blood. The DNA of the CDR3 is TGTGCCAGCAGTGACCCCGTGGGTGGCTACACCTTC. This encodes CASSDPVGGYTF.